The 23 T cell receptor beta chains in this list originate from one sample, sequenced in a study of T cells in Graves' hyperthyroidism and ophthalmopathy. What was amplified from RNA transcripts were TCR beta CDR3 regions. Initially, a first-round RT-PCR of the TCR CDR3 employed the HTBI primer set. Using its own MiXCR run on the multiplex PCR reads, TCRdb lists one record per CDR3 protein. The table includes 400,000 to 500,000 distinct CDR3 sequences, over 12% detected once. The sequenced sample consisted of blood. These receptors came from a man between 18 and 29 years old with Graves' ophthalmopathy.

Of note for this clonotype: Possible read error: a much larger clone is one base away. Since no conserved phenylalanine or tryptophan closes the CDR3, a read error is the likely cause. This chain links TRBV11-2 with TRBJ2-5; no definite D call. Germline CDR1 and CDR2: SGHAT and FQNNGV. Trimming removed 5 bases at V and 0 bases at J, with 4 bases between. The CDR3 spans 12 residues. CDR3 region: CASSRDQETQYL. Here the CDR3 DNA reads TGTGCCAGCAGCCGGGACCAAGAGACCCAGTACCTC.

The chain combines TRBV27 with TRBJ1-6, with 7 bases identical to TRBD1. CDR1 and CDR2 (germline): MNHEY, SMNVEV (reference sequence). Unmatched junction bases numbered 11, after V lost 5 bases and J lost 4 bases. There are 17 residues in the CDR3. CDR3: CASSTGARGIYNSPLHF. Written as DNA, the CDR3 is TGTGCCAGCAGTACAGGGGCCCGGGGAATATATAATTCACCCCTCCACTTT.

This clonotype has ten or more counts. V is TRBV20-1 and J is TRBJ2-1; TRBD2 matches 10 bases. In germline, CDR1 is DFQATT, CDR2 SNEGSKA (reference sequence). The CDR3 length is 18 residues. J lost 3 bases, V lost 2 bases, and 13 bases had no gene match. For the CDR3, the DNA is TGCAGTGCTAGATCCCCGGGCGGGAGCGGGAGGGACTACAATGAGCAGTTCTTC. Its protein is CSARSPGGSGRDYNEQFF.

This clonotype was seen repeatedly, ten times or more. This chain connects TRBV6-1 to TRBJ1-2; possibly TRBD1 for D (6 bases). This CDR3 spans 13 amino acids. Trimming took off 8 bases at V and 3 bases at J, with 13 bases between the two ends. Germline V CDR1 and CDR2: MNHNS, SASEGT. The CDR3, as DNA: TGTGCCAGCGTGGACAGCTCGGACTATGGCTACACCTTC. Amino acids: CASVDSSDYGYTF.

This clonotype was seen many times. V and J are TRBV10-2 and TRBJ2-3, with 7 positions matching TRBD2. CDR1 WSHSY and CDR2 SAAADI come from the germline V gene. J gave up 3 bases and V 10 bases, and 16 bases lay outside the gene matches. This CDR3 contains 16 residues. The CDR3: CATTEFERGITDTQYF. CDR3 nucleotide sequence: TGCGCCACCACCGAGTTCGAGCGGGGAATTACAGATACGCAGTATTTT.

The table lists this clonotype with many counts. This sequence joins TRBV30 and TRBJ1-3, with 9 bases that match TRBD1. CDR3 length equals 16 residues. J lost 4 bases, V lost 1 base, and 8 bases had no gene match. The V gene's germline CDR1 is GTSNPN and CDR2 SVGIG (reference sequence). CDR3 loop: CAWSAVGTGSGNTIYF. The DNA of the CDR3 is TGTGCCTGGAGTGCGGTAGGGACAGGGTCCGGAAACACCATATATTTT.

This clonotype was observed at least ten times. Here the CDR3 reads CASRNYEKLFF. The DNA for the CDR3 is TGTGCCAGTAGGAATTATGAAAAACTGTTTTTT. The gene calls are TRBV2 and TRBJ1-4, with D uncertain. V was shortened by 9 bases and J by 6 bases, with 8 bases between the two germline ends. Germline CDR1 and CDR2: SNHLY and FYNNEI. CDR3 length equals 11 residues. The full variable domain, rest sourced from reference TRBV2 and TRBJ1-4, is EPEVTQTPSHQVTQMGQEVILRCVPISNHLYFYWYRQILGQKVEFLVSFYNNEISEKSEIFDDQFSVERPDGSNFTLKIRSTKLEDSAMYFCASRNYEKLFFGSGTQLSVL.

This sequence joins TRBV5-4 and TRBJ1-2; D not resolved. V lost 2 bases, J lost 2 bases, and 13 bases lay in between. The CDR3 is 15 amino acids. Germline V gene lookup returns CDR1 SGHNT and CDR2 YYREEE (reference sequence). The CDR3 sequence is CASSFVRTENYGYTF. In DNA, the CDR3 is TGTGCCAGCAGCTTTGTCCGGACGGAGAACTATGGCTACACCTTC.

Turning to this clonotype: A read error may be the cause here, since a much bigger clone is one base away. CDR3 sequence reads: CASTLGGAYNEQLF. Here the CDR3 DNA reads TGTGCCAGCACGTTAGGGGGGGCCTACAATGAGCAGCTCTTC. The chain is built from TRBV11-2 and TRBJ2-1; D perhaps matches TRBD2 (7 bases). The V gene's germline CDR1 is SGHAT and CDR2 FQNNGV. CDR3 length: 14 residues.

This clonotype was recorded many times. The gene calls are TRBV24-1 and TRBJ2-1, with D perhaps given as TRBD1 or TRBD2 (5 bases each). The V end was cut by 10 bases, the J end by 0 bases, with 9 bases between. From germline, CDR1 is KGHDR and CDR2 SFDVKD. This CDR3 has 13 residues. The CDR3, as DNA: TGTGCCACGGGACCTCCCTCCTACAATGAGCAGTTCTTC. Translating it yields CATGPPSYNEQFF.

There are a few counts of this clonotype. The chain employs TRBV4-1 and TRBJ2-1, with D perhaps matching TRBD1 or TRBD2 (5 bases each). CDR1 and CDR2 from the germline V gene are MGHRA and YSYEKL. V lost 2 bases and J lost 8, with 25 bases in between. The CDR3 runs to 18 residues. The CDR3 nucleotides are TGCGCCAGCAGCCAACTGGTCGGGGAGAAGGGGCTTGGTCATGAGCAGTTCTTC. Its protein is CASSQLVGEKGLGHEQFF.

The CDR3 coding sequence is TGCGCCAGCAGCCAAGTGTTTGGCGGGAGTGGGGAGACCCAGTACTTC. Translation: CASSQVFGGSGETQYF. The chain joins TRBV4-1 to TRBJ2-5; 7 nucleotides line up with TRBD2. Germline values: CDR1 MGHRA, CDR2 YSYEKL. The V gene end was trimmed by 1 base and the J gene end by 5 bases; junction bases not matched to a gene: 10. The CDR3 is 16 residues long.

The CDR3 loop reads CATSDSTRLAGVTDTQYF. The CDR3 DNA follows: TGTGCCACCAGTGATTCCACCCGACTAGCGGGAGTGACAGATACGCAGTATTTT. The chain couples TRBV24-1 to TRBJ2-3, with 12 bases matching TRBD2. Germline CDR1 reads KGHDR; CDR2 reads SFDVKD. With V trimmed by 2 bases and J by 3 bases, 8 bases remained unmatched. The CDR3 is made up of 18 amino acids.

This clonotype appeared many times. The genes are TRBV20-1 and TRBJ2-7, with TRBD2 identical over 15 bases. The germline V gene encodes CDR1 DFQATT and CDR2 SNEGSKA (reference sequence). V trimming: 5 bases; J trimming: 7 bases; junction bases outside the gene matches: 9. CDR3 length equals 15 residues. The CDR3 coding sequence is TGCAGTGCTCGGACTAGCGGGGGGGGCCTGGGGGAGCAGTACTTC. Translating gives CSARTSGGGLGEQYF.

In the case of this clonotype: Just one base apart from a much larger clone, this may be a read error. The chain has TRBV2 and TRBJ2-1; TRBD1 aligns across 9 bases. There are 17 residues in the CDR3. The germline V gene encodes CDR1 SNHLY and CDR2 FYNNEI. The CDR3 coding sequence is TGTGCCAGCAGAGAGACCGGGACAGGGAACTTCTACAATGAGCAGCTCTTC. As protein: CASRETGTGNFYNEQLF.

This clonotype was counted ten times or more. The gene calls are TRBV3-1 and TRBJ2-3; 7 bases are a match to TRBD2. Germline V gene sequence: CDR1 LGHDT, CDR2 YNNKEL (reference sequence). This CDR3 spans 14 amino acids. Trimming at V came to 5 bases and at J to 10 bases, leaving 12 bases not matched to a gene. The CDR3 region is CASSSGAGEIAQYF. Written as DNA, the CDR3 is TGTGCCAGCAGCTCTGGGGCGGGGGAGATCGCGCAGTATTTT.

This clonotype has at least ten counts. The chain recombines TRBV12-3 or TRBV12-4 with TRBJ2-2; D remains unclear. The CDR3 sequence is 13 residues long. The germline V and J ends were trimmed by 5 bases and 4 bases, with 8 bases remaining between them. In nucleotides, the CDR3 is TGTGCCAGCAGTACCATTAGCACCGGGGAGCTGTTTTTT. Translating it yields CASSTISTGELFF.

This clonotype was counted ten times or more. This sequence joins TRBV12-3 or TRBV12-4 and TRBJ2-1; D tentatively reads TRBD1 or TRBD2 (6 bases each). This CDR3 is 15 amino acids long. Trimming cost V 3 bases and J 2 bases, with 11 bases left between them. DNA for the CDR3: TGTGCCAGCAGTTTGGTGGGGGGCGCCTACAATGAGCAGTTCTTC. Amino acids: CASSLVGGAYNEQFF.

Many counts were recorded for this clonotype. The chain joins TRBV10-2 to TRBJ2-7; 9 positions match TRBD1. Losses at the gene ends were 6 bases for V and 1 base for J; bases not matched to a gene: 7. The length of the CDR3 is 15 residues. Germline CDR1 reads WSHSY; CDR2 reads SAAADI. The CDR3, as DNA: TGCGCCAGCAGAGAGGGACAGGGAACATCCTACGAGCAGTACTTC. Amino acid sequence: CASREGQGTSYEQYF.

This clonotype was observed at least ten times. The chain carries TRBV3-1 and TRBJ1-4; D remains unclear. The CDR3 covers 19 residues. Germline V lookup: CDR1 LGHDT, CDR2 YNNKEL (reference sequence). The V and J ends lost 0 bases and 0 bases respectively, with 17 bases between them. Here the CDR3 DNA reads TGTGCCAGCAGCCAAGATTCGGGAGGTCGGATCTCAACTAATGAAAAACTGTTTTTT. It specifies CASSQDSGGRISTNEKLFF.

In this sample, this clonotype turned up a few times. This sequence joins TRBV9 and TRBJ2-5, with 9 bases that match TRBD1. V trimming: 4 bases; J trimming: 14 bases; junction bases outside the gene matches: 12. The germline V gene has CDR1 SGDLS and CDR2 YYNGEE. This CDR3 has 13 residues. CDR3 region: CASSTRDRESVYF. CDR3 sequence (DNA): TGTGCCAGCAGCACCCGGGACAGGGAATCTGTCTACTTC.

The chain links TRBV9 to TRBJ2-2; TRBD2 matches 7 bases. The length of the CDR3 is 14 residues. Trimming removed 5 bases from V and 7 bases from J; junction bases left unmatched: 8. CDR1 and CDR2 (germline): SGDLS, YYNGEE. Here the CDR3 reads CASRREGPLGELFF. CDR3 DNA sequence: TGTGCCAGCAGGAGGGAGGGCCCTCTCGGGGAGCTGTTTTTT. The whole variable domain, remainder taken from reference TRBV9 and TRBJ2-2, is DSGVTQTPKHLITATGQRVTLRCSPRSGDLSVYWYQQSLDQGLQFLIQYYNGEERAKGNILERFSAQQFPDLHSELNLSSLELGDSALYFCASRREGPLGELFFGEGSRLTVL.

The chain combines TRBV24-1 with TRBJ2-7; the D gene is possibly TRBD1 (5 bases). CDR3 length equals 13 residues. CDR1 is KGHDR and CDR2 is SFDVKD in the germline V gene. V was clipped by 5 bases and J by 6 bases, with 13 bases between them. In DNA form, the CDR3 reads TGTGCCACCAGTGTAGACCCAGGGTCCGAGCAGTACTTC. Protein sequence: CATSVDPGSEQYF.